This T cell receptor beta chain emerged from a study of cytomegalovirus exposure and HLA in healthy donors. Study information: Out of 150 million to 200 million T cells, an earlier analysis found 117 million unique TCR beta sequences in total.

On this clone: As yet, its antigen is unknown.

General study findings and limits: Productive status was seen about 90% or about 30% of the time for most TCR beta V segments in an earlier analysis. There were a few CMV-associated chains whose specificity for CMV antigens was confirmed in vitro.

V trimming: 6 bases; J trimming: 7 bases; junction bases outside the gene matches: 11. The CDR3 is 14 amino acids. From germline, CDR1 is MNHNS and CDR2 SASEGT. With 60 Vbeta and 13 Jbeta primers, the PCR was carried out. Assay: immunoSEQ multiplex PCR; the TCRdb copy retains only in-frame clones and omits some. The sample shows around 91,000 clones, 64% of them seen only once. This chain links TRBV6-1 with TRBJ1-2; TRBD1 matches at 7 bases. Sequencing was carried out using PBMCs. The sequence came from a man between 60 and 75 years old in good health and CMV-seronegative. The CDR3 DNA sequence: TGTGCCAGCAGAAAAGGACAGGCGACGGGTGGCTACACCTTC. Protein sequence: CASRKGQATGGYTF.